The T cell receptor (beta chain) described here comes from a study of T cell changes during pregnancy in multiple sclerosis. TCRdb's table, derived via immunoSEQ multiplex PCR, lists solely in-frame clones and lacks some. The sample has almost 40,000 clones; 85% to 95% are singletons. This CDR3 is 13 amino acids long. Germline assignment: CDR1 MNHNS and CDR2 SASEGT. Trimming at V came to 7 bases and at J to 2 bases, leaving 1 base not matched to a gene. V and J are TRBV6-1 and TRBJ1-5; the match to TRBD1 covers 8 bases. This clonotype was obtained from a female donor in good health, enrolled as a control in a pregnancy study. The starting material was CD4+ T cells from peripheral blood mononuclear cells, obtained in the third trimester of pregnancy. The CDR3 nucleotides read TGTGCCAGCACGACAGGGGGCAATCAGCCCCAGCATTTT. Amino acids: CASTTGGNQPQHF.